This is a list of T cell receptor beta chains from one sample in a study of blood T cells in healthy people across ages. One entry per CDR3 protein, called by TCRdb with MiXCR from the 5' RACE reads. Here the sample spans about 580,000 distinct CDR3 sequences, roughly 48% being singletons. The source material was blood. These receptors all stem from a man aged 80 or over in good health. The CDR3 runs from the conserved cysteine through the conserved F or W. The D gene is left open where the match is weak. Clone size is given for some rows only: seen once, a few or many times, or a class if the clone is expanded.

>TRBJ1-5|16|.|TRBV20-1|.
TGCAGTGCTAGAGCCCCCCTGGGGGCAAGCAATCAGCCCCAGCATTTT
CSARAPLGASNQPQHF
>TRBJ2-1|14|many|TRBV7-6|.
TGTGCCAGCAGCTTAGGCGGATGGTCGGGTGAGCAGTTCTTC
CASSLGGWSGEQFF
>TRBJ2-1|15|.|TRBV20-1|TRBD2
TGCAGTGCCTTAGCGGGAGGAAGGGACTACAATGAGCAGTTCTTC
CSALAGGRDYNEQFF
>TRBJ2-1|15|few|TRBV6-2/TRBV6-3|.
TGTGCCAGCACAACACCGGGACGGCTCTTCGCGGGCGGGTTCTTC
CASTTPGRLFAGGFF
>TRBJ2-1|15|.|TRBV14|TRBD1
TGTGCCAGCAGCCGCACCGGGACAGGGGTCAATGAGCAGTTCTTC
CASSRTGTGVNEQFF
>TRBJ2-2|11|few|TRBV7-2|.
TGTGCCAGCAGCTTATACGGGGAGCTGTTTTTT
CASSLYGELFF
>TRBJ1-6|13|.|TRBV7-9|.
TGTGCCAGCAGGACAGCAGGAAATTCACCCCTCCACTTT
CASRTAGNSPLHF
>TRBJ2-5|17|.|TRBV7-2|TRBD2
TGTGCCAGCAGCTTCAGCGGGACTAGCGGGAGCATAGAGACCCAGTACTTC
CASSFSGTSGSIETQYF
>TRBJ1-3|15|.|TRBV9|.
TGTGCCAGCAGCGTAGAAACAGGAGACGGAAACACCATATATTTT
CASSVETGDGNTIYF
>TRBJ2-3|16|.|TRBV7-2|.
TGTGCCAGCAGCTTCAGGGACGGGGGACCCACAGATACGCAGTATTTT
CASSFRDGGPTDTQYF